The 7 T cell receptor beta chains below were found in one sample sequenced in a study of T cell clones after liver transplantation. Using immunoSEQ multiplex PCR, the repertoire was profiled, and TCRdb retains in-frame clones only, with some absent. This sample has about 60,000 clones; 71% occur once, and the top ten carry 15%. The sample consisted of CD4+ T cells from blood, taken before liver transplant. All receptors come from a human donor who received a liver transplant.

This clone came up a few times. The rearrangement links TRBV10-2 to TRBJ1-5, with 7 bases aligning to TRBD1. Germline CDR1 reads WSHSY; CDR2 reads SAAADI. This CDR3 contains 16 residues. The V gene end was trimmed by 4 bases and the J gene end by 0 bases; junction bases not matched to a gene: 6. The CDR3 DNA sequence: TGCGCCAGCAGTGTCGGGACAGCAAGTAGCAATCAGCCCCAGCATTTT. Translated, it gives CASSVGTASSNQPQHF.

The gene calls are TRBV11-2 and TRBJ1-1; D not resolved. This CDR3 has 13 amino acids. Trimming pared 1 base from V and 1 base from J, leaving 4 bases between. Germline V CDR1 and CDR2: SGHAT, FQNNGV. The CDR3 protein is CASSLAGNTEAFF. CDR3 coding DNA: TGTGCCAGCAGCTTAGCAGGGAACACTGAAGCTTTCTTT.

The V gene is TRBV10-2, the J gene TRBJ1-5; TRBD1 is a possible D gene (6 bases). CDR1 and CDR2 (germline): WSHSY, SAAADI. Trimming cost V 4 bases and J 5 bases, with 12 bases left between them. The CDR3 is 14 amino acids. In DNA, the CDR3 is TGCGCCAGCAGTGGTGCAGGGGCTGATCAGCCCCAGCATTTT. Protein product: CASSGAGADQPQHF.

The CDR3 DNA follows: TGCGCCAGCAGCCAAGTCTTCCAGATCAATCAGCCCCAGCATTTT. Translating it yields CASSQVFQINQPQHF. The V and J genes are TRBV4-1 and TRBJ1-5; D uncertain. CDR3 length: 15 residues. Trimming removed 1 base at V and 3 bases at J, with 10 bases between. Germline V gene lookup returns CDR1 MGHRA and CDR2 YSYEKL.

The chain is built from TRBV4-2 and TRBJ2-7; 8 bases align to TRBD1. Per the germline V gene, CDR1 is LGHNA and CDR2 is YNFKEQ. The CDR3 sequence is 15 residues long. Trimming took 5 bases from V and 0 from J; bases not matched to a gene: 6. DNA of the CDR3: TGTGCCAGCAGCTTGGGACAGGACAGCTCCTACGAGCAGTACTTC. As protein: CASSLGQDSSYEQYF.

The chain employs TRBV28 and TRBJ1-5; D is uncertain. Trimming took off 7 bases at V and 0 bases at J, with 13 bases between the two ends. The CDR3 covers 15 residues. In germline, CDR1 is MDHEN, CDR2 SYDVKM. In DNA, the CDR3 is TGTGCCAGCAAGGCGGCGGGGATTAGCAATCAGCCCCAGCATTTT. This encodes CASKAAGISNQPQHF.

This clone has a handful of counts. The chain recombines TRBV7-8 with TRBJ2-3; TRBD2 matches at 12 bases. The CDR3 has 17 amino acids. Germline loops: CDR1 SGHVS, CDR2 FQNEAQ. Losses at the gene ends were 1 base for V and 5 bases for J; bases not matched to a gene: 7. The CDR3 DNA follows: TGTGCCAGCAGCTTAGTTGCTAGCGGGGGGGCGAGAGATACGCAGTATTTT. Its translation: CASSLVASGGARDTQYF.